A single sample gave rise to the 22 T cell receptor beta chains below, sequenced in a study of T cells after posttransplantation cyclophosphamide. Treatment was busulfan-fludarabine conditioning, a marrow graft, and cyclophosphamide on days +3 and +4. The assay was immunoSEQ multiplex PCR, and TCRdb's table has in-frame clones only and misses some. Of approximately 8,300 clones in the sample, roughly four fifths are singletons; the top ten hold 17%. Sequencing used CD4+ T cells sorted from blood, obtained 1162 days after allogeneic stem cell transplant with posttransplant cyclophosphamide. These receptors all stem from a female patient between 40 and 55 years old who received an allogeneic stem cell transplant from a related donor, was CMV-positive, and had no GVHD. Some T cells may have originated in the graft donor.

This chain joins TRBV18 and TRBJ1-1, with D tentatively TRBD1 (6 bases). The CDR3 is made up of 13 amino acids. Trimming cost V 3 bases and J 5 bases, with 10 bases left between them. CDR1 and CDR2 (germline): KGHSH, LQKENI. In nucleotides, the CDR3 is TGTGCCAGCTCACCTGCAGGGGAAACTGAAGCTTTCTTT. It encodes CASSPAGETEAFF.

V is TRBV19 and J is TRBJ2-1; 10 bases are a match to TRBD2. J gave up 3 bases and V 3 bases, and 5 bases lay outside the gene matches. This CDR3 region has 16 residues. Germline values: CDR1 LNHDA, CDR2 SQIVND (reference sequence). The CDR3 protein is CASSMYGTSVYNEQFF. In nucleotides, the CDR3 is TGTGCCAGTAGTATGTACGGGACTAGCGTCTACAATGAGCAGTTCTTC.

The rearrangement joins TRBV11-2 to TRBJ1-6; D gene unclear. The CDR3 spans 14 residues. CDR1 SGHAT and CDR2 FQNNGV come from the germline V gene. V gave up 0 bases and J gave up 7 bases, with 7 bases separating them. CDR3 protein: CASSLEFPNSPLHF. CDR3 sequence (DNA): TGTGCCAGCAGCTTAGAGTTCCCGAATTCACCCCTCCACTTT.

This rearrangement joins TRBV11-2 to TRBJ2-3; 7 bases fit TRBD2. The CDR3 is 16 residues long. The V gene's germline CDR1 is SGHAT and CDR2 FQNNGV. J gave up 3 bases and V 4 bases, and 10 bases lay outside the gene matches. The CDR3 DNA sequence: TGTGCCAGCAGCTCAGCACAGCGGGGAATAACAGATACGCAGTATTTT. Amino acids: CASSSAQRGITDTQYF.

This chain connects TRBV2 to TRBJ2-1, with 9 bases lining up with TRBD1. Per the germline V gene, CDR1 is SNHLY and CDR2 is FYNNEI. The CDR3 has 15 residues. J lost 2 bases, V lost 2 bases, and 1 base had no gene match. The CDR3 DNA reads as TGTGCCAGCAGTGAAAGACAGGGGGCCTACAATGAGCAGTTCTTC. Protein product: CASSERQGAYNEQFF.

This chain's CDR3 is CASNRVNYGYTF. For the CDR3, the DNA is TGTGCCAGCAATAGAGTTAACTATGGCTACACCTTC. The chain combines TRBV6-1 with TRBJ1-2, with D hard to call. The CDR3 sequence is 12 residues long. CDR1 and CDR2 from the germline V gene are MNHNS and SASEGT. Trimming removed 7 bases from V and 1 base from J, with 7 bases in between.

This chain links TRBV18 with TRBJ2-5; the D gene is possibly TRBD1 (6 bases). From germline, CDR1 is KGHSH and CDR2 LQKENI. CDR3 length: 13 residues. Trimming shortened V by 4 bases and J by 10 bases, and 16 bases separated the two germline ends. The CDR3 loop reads CASSLIAAGDQYF. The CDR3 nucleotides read TGTGCCAGCTCACTCATCGCCGCAGGGGACCAGTACTTC.

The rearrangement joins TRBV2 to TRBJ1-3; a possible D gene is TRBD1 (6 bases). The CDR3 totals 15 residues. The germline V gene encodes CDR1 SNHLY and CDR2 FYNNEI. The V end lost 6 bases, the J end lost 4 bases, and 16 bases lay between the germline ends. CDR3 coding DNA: TGTGCCAGCAGATTAGGGGGGGTTTCCGGAAACACCATATATTTT. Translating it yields CASRLGGVSGNTIYF.

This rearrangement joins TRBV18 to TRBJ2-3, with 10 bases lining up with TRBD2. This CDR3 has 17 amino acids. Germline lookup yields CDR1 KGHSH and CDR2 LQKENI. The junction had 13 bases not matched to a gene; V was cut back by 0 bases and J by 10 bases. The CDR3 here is CASSPPTASGGAQAQYF. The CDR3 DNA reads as TGTGCCAGCTCACCACCCACTGCCAGCGGGGGGGCTCAGGCGCAGTATTTT.

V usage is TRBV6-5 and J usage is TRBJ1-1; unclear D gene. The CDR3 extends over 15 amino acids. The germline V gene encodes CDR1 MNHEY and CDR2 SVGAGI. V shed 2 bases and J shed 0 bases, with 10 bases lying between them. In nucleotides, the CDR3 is TGTGCCAGCAGTTACCGGTCCATATTGAACACTGAAGCTTTCTTT. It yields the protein CASSYRSILNTEAFF.

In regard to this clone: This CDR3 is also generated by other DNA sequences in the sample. In nucleotides, the CDR3 is TGTGCCAGCAGTTCCAGGATAAATTCACCCCTCCACTTT. The encoded protein is CASSSRINSPLHF. The chain has TRBV6-5 and TRBJ1-6, with no clear D. The V end was cut by 4 bases, the J end by 7 bases, with 8 bases between. In germline, CDR1 is MNHEY, CDR2 SVGAGI. This CDR3 has 13 residues.

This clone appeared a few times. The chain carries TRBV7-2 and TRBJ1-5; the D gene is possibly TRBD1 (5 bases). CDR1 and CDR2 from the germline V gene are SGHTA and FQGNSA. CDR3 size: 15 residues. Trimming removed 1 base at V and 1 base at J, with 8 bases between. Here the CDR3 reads CASSLVGGSNQPQHF. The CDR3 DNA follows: TGTGCCAGCAGCTTAGTGGGGGGAAGCAATCAGCCCCAGCATTTT.

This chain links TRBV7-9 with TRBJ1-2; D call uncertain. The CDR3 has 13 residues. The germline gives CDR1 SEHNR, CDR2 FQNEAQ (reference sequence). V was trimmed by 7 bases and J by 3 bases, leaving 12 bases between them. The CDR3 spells CASTELFYYGYTF. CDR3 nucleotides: TGTGCCAGCACTGAACTATTTTACTATGGCTACACCTTC.

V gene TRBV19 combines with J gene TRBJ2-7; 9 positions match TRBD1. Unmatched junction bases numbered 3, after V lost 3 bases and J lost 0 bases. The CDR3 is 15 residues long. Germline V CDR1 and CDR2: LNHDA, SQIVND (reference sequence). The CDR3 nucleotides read TGTGCCAGTAGTATCCCGGGACAGGGCTCCTACGAGCAGTACTTC. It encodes CASSIPGQGSYEQYF.

CDR3 loop: CASSLGAGGSQETQYF. The CDR3 nucleotides are TGTGCCAGCAGCTTGGGAGCGGGGGGTTCCCAAGAGACCCAGTACTTC. This chain joins TRBV11-2 and TRBJ2-5; 9 nucleotides line up with TRBD2. CDR1 is SGHAT, CDR2 FQNNGV, per germline. With V trimmed by 3 bases and J by 1 base, 6 bases remained unmatched. This CDR3 is 16 amino acids long.

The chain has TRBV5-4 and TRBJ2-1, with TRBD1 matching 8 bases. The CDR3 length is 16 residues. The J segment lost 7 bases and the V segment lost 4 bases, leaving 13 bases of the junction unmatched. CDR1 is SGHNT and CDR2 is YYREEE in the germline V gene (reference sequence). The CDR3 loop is CASSIPTGGLRNEQFF. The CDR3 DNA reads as TGTGCCAGCAGCATACCTACAGGGGGGCTTAGGAATGAGCAGTTCTTC.

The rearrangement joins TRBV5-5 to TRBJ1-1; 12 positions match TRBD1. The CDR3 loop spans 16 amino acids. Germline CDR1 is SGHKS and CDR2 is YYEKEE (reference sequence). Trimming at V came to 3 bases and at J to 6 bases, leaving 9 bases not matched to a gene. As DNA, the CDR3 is TGTGCCAGCAGCTCACTTCCGGGACAGGGGGCTTCTGAAGCTTTCTTT. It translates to CASSSLPGQGASEAFF.

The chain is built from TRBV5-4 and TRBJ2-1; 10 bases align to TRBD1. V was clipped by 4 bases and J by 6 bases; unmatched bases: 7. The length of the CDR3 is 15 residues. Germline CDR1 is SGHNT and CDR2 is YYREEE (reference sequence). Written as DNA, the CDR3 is TGTGCCAGCAGCATCCTCGGGACAGGGGTCAATGAGCAGTTCTTC. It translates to CASSILGTGVNEQFF. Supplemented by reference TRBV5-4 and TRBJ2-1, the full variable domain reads ETGVTQSPTHLIKTRGQQVTLRCSSQSGHNTVSWYQQALGQGPQFIFQYYREEENGRGNFPPRFSGLQFPNYSSELNVNALELDDSALYLCASSILGTGVNEQFFGPGTRLTVL.

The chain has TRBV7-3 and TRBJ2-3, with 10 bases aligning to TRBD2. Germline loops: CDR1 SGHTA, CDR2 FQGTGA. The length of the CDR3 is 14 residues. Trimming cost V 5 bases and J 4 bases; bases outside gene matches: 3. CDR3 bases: TGTGCCAGCAGCATAGCGGGGGGAGCAGATACGCAGTATTTT. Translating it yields CASSIAGGADTQYF.

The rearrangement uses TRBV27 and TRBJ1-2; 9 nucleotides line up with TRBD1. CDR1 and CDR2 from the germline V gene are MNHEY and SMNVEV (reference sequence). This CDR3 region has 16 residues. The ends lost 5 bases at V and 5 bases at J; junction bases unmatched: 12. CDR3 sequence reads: CASSHRGGQGSYGYTF. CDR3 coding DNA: TGTGCCAGCAGTCATCGGGGGGGACAGGGTTCTTATGGCTACACCTTC.

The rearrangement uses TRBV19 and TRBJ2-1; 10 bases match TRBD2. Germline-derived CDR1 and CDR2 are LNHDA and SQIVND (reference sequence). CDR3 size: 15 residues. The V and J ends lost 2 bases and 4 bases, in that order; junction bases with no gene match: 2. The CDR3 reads CASSIRTSGYNEQFF. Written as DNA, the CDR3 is TGTGCCAGTAGTATACGGACTAGCGGATACAATGAGCAGTTCTTC.

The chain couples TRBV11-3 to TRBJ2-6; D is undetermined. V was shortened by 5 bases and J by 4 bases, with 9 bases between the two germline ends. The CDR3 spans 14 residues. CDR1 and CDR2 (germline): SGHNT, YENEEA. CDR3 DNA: TGTGCCAGCAGCCCGTTTAAAGGGGCCAACGTCCTGACTTTC. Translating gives CASSPFKGANVLTF.